This is a list of T cell receptor beta chains from one sample in a study of T cell responses to AZD1222 COVID-19 vaccine. TCRdb's table, derived via immunoSEQ multiplex PCR, lists solely in-frame clones and lacks some. Of 250,000 to 300,000 clones in the sample, approximately 94% are singletons; the top ten hold about 0.5%. Sample: peripheral blood, taken 28 days after the second AZD1222 dose. These receptors all stem from an adult who received the AZD1222 COVID-19 vaccine. CDR3s include the opening cysteine and the closing phenylalanine or tryptophan. A D gene is named only where the DNA matches it firmly.

TRBJ2-7 | TRBV27 | TRBD2 | TGTGCCAGCAGGCGGACTAGAACTAATTACGAGCAGTACTTC | CASRRTRTNYEQYF
TRBJ1-1 | TRBV19 | - | TGTGCCAGTAGTATGGGCGGGGCGGGTATGAACACTGAAGCTTTCTTT | CASSMGGAGMNTEAFF
TRBJ2-1 | TRBV5-1 | TRBD2 | TGCGCCAGCAGCTTGATGGCTAGCGGGAGTGGGGGTGAGCAGTTCTTC | CASSLMASGSGGEQFF
TRBJ2-7 | TRBV27 | TRBD2 | TGTGCCAGCAGCCCGTCCCGGGGGGGAGGAAATTGGTACGAGCAGTACTTC | CASSPSRGGGNWYEQYF
TRBJ1-4 | TRBV4-2 | TRBD1 | TGTGCCAGCAGCCGAACAGGGGGGGAGGAAAAACTGTTTTTT | CASSRTGGEEKLFF
TRBJ1-2 | TRBV6-1 | - | TGTGCCAGCAGTGAAGAGACAGGAAGGAATGGCTACACCTTC | CASSEETGRNGYTF
TRBJ1-2 | TRBV4-2 | - | TGTGCCAGCAGCCAAGATTTGGGGGAAGGCTATGGCTACACCTTC | CASSQDLGEGYGYTF
TRBJ1-2 | TRBV14 | - | TGTGCCAGCAGCCAAGAGCGGGGGGCTTACTATGGCTACACCTTC | CASSQERGAYYGYTF
TRBJ2-7 | TRBV11-2 | TRBD2 | TGTGCCAGCAGCTTAGTAGGCGCGGGAGCCTACGAGCAGTACTTC | CASSLVGAGAYEQYF
TRBJ2-7 | TRBV10-3 | - | TGTGCCATCAGTGAGTCGATCGGATTTATGTACTTC | CAISESIGFMYF
TRBJ1-6 | TRBV7-8 | - | TGTGCCAGCAGCCCTGGGGGATCGGATTCACCCCTCCACTTT | CASSPGGSDSPLHF
TRBJ2-1 | TRBV2 | - | TGTGCCAGCAGTAGCGGCCTAGCGCCCTACAATGAGCAGTTCTTC | CASSSGLAPYNEQFF
TRBJ2-1 | TRBV10-2 | - | TGCGCCAGCGGGGGCTACTACAATGAGCAGTTCTTC | CASGGYYNEQFF
TRBJ1-4 | TRBV10-2 | - | TGCGCCAGCAGTGAGTCGACAGGTGTCAATGAAAAACTGTTTTTT | CASSESTGVNEKLFF
TRBJ1-1 | TRBV28 | - | TGTGCCAGCAGGAAAGGCATGAACACTGAAGCTTTCTTT | CASRKGMNTEAFF
TRBJ2-5 | TRBV7-9 | TRBD2 | TGTGCCAGCAGCCCGTGGACTAGATCAGAGACCCAGTACTTC | CASSPWTRSETQYF
TRBJ2-2 | TRBV18 | TRBD1 | TGTGCCAGCTCACCGGTACAGGGGGCGCGGAACGGCGGGGAGCTGTTTTTT | CASSPVQGARNGGELFF
TRBJ2-1 | TRBV6-4 | - | TGTGCCAGCAGTGACTCATCCGGTTACAATGAGCAGTTCTTC | CASSDSSGYNEQFF
TRBJ2-7 | TRBV28 | - | TGTGCCAGCAGCCGGGGACAACAAACGGGGGAGCAGTACTTC | CASSRGQQTGEQYF
TRBJ1-4 | TRBV15 | - | TGTGCCACCAGCAGAGCCCTACCGGGGACTGGCGAAAAACTGTTTTTT | CATSRALPGTGEKLFF
TRBJ2-7 | TRBV2 | TRBD1 | TGTGCCAGCAGTCCCTGGACAGGTGGGCAGTACTTC | CASSPWTGGQYF
TRBJ2-3 | TRBV24-1 | TRBD1 | TGTGCCACCAGAGGGGGCCTAGATACGCAGTATTTT | CATRGGLDTQYF
TRBJ2-7 | TRBV2 | TRBD1 | TGTGCCAGCAACGGACAGGGTTCCTACGAGCAGTACTTC | CASNGQGSYEQYF
TRBJ1-6 | TRBV28 | - | TGTGCCAGCAGTTTATCGGGGGCGGTTAATTCACCCCTCCACTTT | CASSLSGAVNSPLHF
TRBJ2-5 | TRBV30 | - | TGTGCCTGGAGTGCTGGCGGGATGGGGGAGACCCAGTACTTC | CAWSAGGMGETQYF
TRBJ2-5 | TRBV4-1 | TRBD1 | TGCGCCAGCAGCCATGGGGACAGGGCACAAGAGACCCAGTACTTC | CASSHGDRAQETQYF
TRBJ2-5 | TRBV5-4 | - | TGTGCCAGCAGCTTGGGGTCGCCGGGAGTGGAGACCCAGTACTTC | CASSLGSPGVETQYF
TRBJ1-1 | TRBV3-1/TRBV3-2 | - | TGTGCCAGCAGCCAAGATCTACCGAACACTGAAGCTTTCTTT | CASSQDLPNTEAFF
TRBJ1-2 | TRBV5-6 | - | TGTGCCAGCAGCCCCGGGACAATCGGCTACACCTTC | CASSPGTIGYTF
TRBJ2-1 | TRBV7-9 | TRBD1 | TGTGCCAGCAGCATTGGACAGGGTGGCTACAATGAGCAGTTCTTC | CASSIGQGGYNEQFF
TRBJ2-5 | TRBV19 | TRBD1 | TGTGCCAGTAGTATAGAAGGGACAGGGGAACAAGAGACCCAGTACTTC | CASSIEGTGEQETQYF